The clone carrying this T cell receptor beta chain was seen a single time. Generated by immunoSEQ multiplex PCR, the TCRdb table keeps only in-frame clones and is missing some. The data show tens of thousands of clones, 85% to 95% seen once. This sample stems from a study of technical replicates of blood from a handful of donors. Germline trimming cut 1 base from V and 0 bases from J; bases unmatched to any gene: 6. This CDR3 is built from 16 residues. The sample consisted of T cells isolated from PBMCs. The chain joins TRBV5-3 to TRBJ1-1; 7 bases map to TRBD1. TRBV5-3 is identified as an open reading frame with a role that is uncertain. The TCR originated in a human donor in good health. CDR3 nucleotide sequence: TGTGCCAGAAGCTTGAGGACGGACAGGCTGAACACTGAAGCTTTCTTT. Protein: CARSLRTDRLNTEAFF.